Listed below are T cell receptor beta chains from one sample, sequenced in a study of shared clonotypes between healthy human individuals. Measured with immunoSEQ multiplex PCR; TCRdb has only the in-frame clones, and not every one. The table lists over a million clones, about four fifths of them singletons, with roughly 0.55% in the top ten. The sequencing input was memory CD4+ T cells from PBMCs. These receptors all stem from a man aged 18-30 years in good health. Some clones in this sample may be carry-over from other donors' samples. The CDR3 runs from the conserved cysteine through the conserved F or W. D genes are given only for firm matches. Size tells how often a clone was seen (once, few, many) or the class of an expanded clone, and some rows leave it out.

size: NA
D: TRBD1
V: TRBV27
J: TRBJ1-2
DNA: TGTGCCATCACGACAGGGGGCGACTATGGCTACACCTTC
CDR3: CAITTGGDYGYTF

size: NA
D: TRBD1
V: TRBV11-2
J: TRBJ1-2
DNA: TGTGCCAGCAGCCTAGGACAGGGGCGAGGCTATGGCTACACCTTC
CDR3: CASSLGQGRGYGYTF

size: NA
D: NA
V: TRBV27
J: TRBJ1-2
DNA: TGTGCCAGCAGCCCGCGTCGTGGGGGAAACTATGGCTACACCTTC
CDR3: CASSPRRGGNYGYTF

size: NA
D: TRBD2
V: TRBV7-3
J: TRBJ2-2
DNA: TGTGCCAGCAGCTTAATTAGCGGGAGTGGGTCCGGGGAGCTGTTTTTT
CDR3: CASSLISGSGSGELFF

size: NA
D: NA
V: TRBV5-4
J: TRBJ1-2
DNA: TGTGCCAGCAGCCGGACAGAGGGGCCGGGTGGCTACACCTTC
CDR3: CASSRTEGPGGYTF

size: NA
D: NA
V: TRBV5-1
J: TRBJ2-5
DNA: TGCGCCAGCAGCCAAATAGGACAGAGACAAGAGACCCAGTACTTC
CDR3: CASSQIGQRQETQYF

size: NA
D: NA
V: TRBV20-1
J: TRBJ2-1
DNA: TGCAGTGCCACCGACCGTAATGAGCAGTTCTTC
CDR3: CSATDRNEQFF

size: few
D: TRBD1
V: TRBV28
J: TRBJ1-3
DNA: TGTGCCAGCAGTGATACCGGGACAGATCTTCCTTATTTT
CDR3: CASSDTGTDLPYF

size: few
D: TRBD1
V: TRBV6-1
J: TRBJ1-5
DNA: TGTGCCAGCAGTGACCCCGGACAGGGGAGTCAGCCCCAGCATTTT
CDR3: CASSDPGQGSQPQHF

size: NA
D: TRBD1
V: TRBV4-3
J: TRBJ2-1
DNA: TGCGCCAGCAGCCAAGGGACAGGGGACTACAATGAGCAGTTCTTC
CDR3: CASSQGTGDYNEQFF

size: NA
D: TRBD1
V: TRBV19
J: TRBJ1-2
DNA: TGTGCCAGTAACGACAGGGGATCCTATGGCTACACCTTC
CDR3: CASNDRGSYGYTF

size: NA
D: NA
V: TRBV5-4
J: TRBJ2-7
DNA: TGTGCCAGCAGCTTGATAGGGACTCCCTACGAGCAGTACTTC
CDR3: CASSLIGTPYEQYF

size: NA
D: NA
V: TRBV28
J: TRBJ1-2
DNA: TGTGCCAACAAATCTAACTATGGCTACACCTTC
CDR3: CANKSNYGYTF

size: NA
D: TRBD1
V: TRBV27
J: TRBJ1-1
DNA: TGTGCCAGCAGTTTATCTGGGACAGGGGGCAACACTGAAGCTTTCTTT
CDR3: CASSLSGTGGNTEAFF

size: few
D: NA
V: TRBV20-1
J: TRBJ1-1
DNA: TGCAGTGCTACAGGGCCGGGAGGGACTTTCTTT
CDR3: CSATGPGGTFF

size: few
D: NA
V: TRBV5-5
J: TRBJ1-1
DNA: TGTGCCAGCAGCTTGTTTCCGGGGCCGAACACTGAAGCTTTCTTT
CDR3: CASSLFPGPNTEAFF

size: NA
D: NA
V: TRBV28
J: TRBJ1-4
DNA: TGTGCCAGCCGGGTATATGAAAAACTGTTTTTT
CDR3: CASRVYEKLFF

size: NA
D: TRBD1
V: TRBV11-1
J: TRBJ1-2
DNA: TGTGCCAGCAGCTTAGCTGGGACAGGGGGCGGCTACACCTTC
CDR3: CASSLAGTGGGYTF

size: NA
D: TRBD2
V: TRBV7-8
J: TRBJ2-3
DNA: TGTGCCAGCAGCCGCCGGACTAGCGGATCCACAGATACGCAGTATTTT
CDR3: CASSRRTSGSTDTQYF

size: few
D: NA
V: TRBV28
J: TRBJ2-7
DNA: TGTGCCAGCTGCGAACCCGGTCGGTCTCCCTACGAGCAGTACTTC
CDR3: CASCEPGRSPYEQYF

size: NA
D: NA
V: TRBV5-4
J: TRBJ2-2
DNA: TGTGCCAGCAGCTTGGTGGGTCGGGGGACCGGGGAGCTGTTTTTT
CDR3: CASSLVGRGTGELFF

size: NA
D: TRBD1
V: TRBV2
J: TRBJ1-2
DNA: TGTGCCAGCAGTGGACAGGGAGGGAGCTATGGCTACACCTTC
CDR3: CASSGQGGSYGYTF

size: NA
D: NA
V: TRBV7-2
J: TRBJ1-2
DNA: TGTGCCAGCAGCTTAGATCCGGGCGGGTATGGCTACACCTTC
CDR3: CASSLDPGGYGYTF

size: NA
D: TRBD1
V: TRBV9
J: TRBJ2-6
DNA: TGTGCCAGCAGCGTCAGGGGGCGTGCAGGGGCCAACGTCCTGACTTTC
CDR3: CASSVRGRAGANVLTF

size: few
D: NA
V: TRBV9
J: TRBJ2-5
DNA: TGTGCCGGTCACACTTCAGACTTC
CDR3: CAGHTSDF

size: NA
D: TRBD2
V: TRBV7-6
J: TRBJ2-7
DNA: TGTGCCAGCAGCTTCTTGACTAGCGGGGCCACGGAGCAGTACTTC
CDR3: CASSFLTSGATEQYF

size: NA
D: TRBD1
V: TRBV18
J: TRBJ2-7
DNA: TGTGCCAGCTCACCGCCGACAGGGGCCTTGCCCGAGCAGTACTTC
CDR3: CASSPPTGALPEQYF

size: NA
D: NA
V: TRBV30
J: TRBJ1-1
DNA: TGTGCCTGGAGTGTATCCCACACTGAAGCTTTCTTT
CDR3: CAWSVSHTEAFF

size: NA
D: TRBD2
V: TRBV7-9
J: TRBJ2-7
DNA: TGTGCCGGCCGGCGGGAGGGCGGCTCCTACGAGCAGTACTTC
CDR3: CAGRREGGSYEQYF

size: few
D: NA
V: TRBV19
J: TRBJ1-2
DNA: TGTGCCAGTAGTATCGAAGGATTCAACTATGGCTACACCTTC
CDR3: CASSIEGFNYGYTF

size: NA
D: TRBD1
V: TRBV30
J: TRBJ1-4
DNA: TGTGCCTGGAGTGGAGGCAGGGGGATCGAAAAACTGTTTTTT
CDR3: CAWSGGRGIEKLFF

size: NA
D: TRBD1
V: TRBV27
J: TRBJ2-7
DNA: TGTGCCAGCAGTCCCTGGGACAGGTTCTCCTACGAGCAGTACTTC
CDR3: CASSPWDRFSYEQYF

size: once
D: TRBD1
V: TRBV10-3
J: TRBJ2-5
DNA: TGTGCCATCACCCCGGGACAGGGGGGAATTGAGACCCAGTACTTC
CDR3: CAITPGQGGIETQYF

size: NA
D: NA
V: TRBV5-4
J: TRBJ2-7
DNA: TGTGCCAGCAGCTTGCTTCGAGAACCCTACGAGCAGTACTTC
CDR3: CASSLLREPYEQYF

size: NA
D: NA
V: TRBV18
J: TRBJ1-2
DNA: TGTGCCAGCACGGCAGACAGACACTATGGCTACACCTTC
CDR3: CASTADRHYGYTF

size: once
D: NA
V: TRBV2
J: TRBJ2-7
DNA: TGTGCCAGCATGAGGACGAGCTCCTACGAGCAGTACTTC
CDR3: CASMRTSSYEQYF

size: NA
D: NA
V: TRBV28
J: TRBJ1-2
DNA: TGTGCCAGCAGTTTAGGGGGGGCTGAGAACTATGGCTACACCTTC
CDR3: CASSLGGAENYGYTF

size: NA
D: NA
V: TRBV7-6
J: TRBJ1-4
DNA: TGTGCCAGCAGCTCCCATAATTGGGCGGAGACTAATGAAAAACTGTTTTTT
CDR3: CASSSHNWAETNEKLFF

size: NA
D: TRBD2
V: TRBV11-2
J: TRBJ2-1
DNA: TGTGCCAGCAGCTCTTCCCCCGCGCGGGAGGGCGTCAATGAGCAGTTCTTC
CDR3: CASSSSPAREGVNEQFF

size: NA
D: NA
V: TRBV28
J: TRBJ1-2
DNA: TGTGCCAGCAGTTTGTCAGGGCTCTCTTCCTATGGCTACACCTTC
CDR3: CASSLSGLSSYGYTF

size: NA
D: TRBD2
V: TRBV5-1
J: TRBJ2-7
DNA: TGCGCCAGCAGCCCCCCTAGCGGGAGCGGGACGGGGGAGCAGTACTTC
CDR3: CASSPPSGSGTGEQYF

size: NA
D: TRBD1
V: TRBV2
J: TRBJ2-1
DNA: TGTGCCAGCAGTGCTCGGGACAGGGGTTCAGATGAGCAGTTCTTC
CDR3: CASSARDRGSDEQFF

size: NA
D: NA
V: TRBV28
J: TRBJ1-5
DNA: TGTGCCAGCAGTTTAAGTTGGGGAAGTGATCAGCCCCAGCATTTT
CDR3: CASSLSWGSDQPQHF

size: NA
D: NA
V: TRBV7-2
J: TRBJ2-7
DNA: TGTGCCAGCAGCTTAGGGGACGGTCCCTACGAGCAGTACTTC
CDR3: CASSLGDGPYEQYF

size: NA
D: NA
V: TRBV7-2
J: TRBJ1-2
DNA: TGTGCCAGCAGCTTAGCGTACGGGGTCGGTGGTGGCTACACCTTC
CDR3: CASSLAYGVGGGYTF

size: NA
D: NA
V: TRBV28
J: TRBJ1-5
DNA: TGTGCCAGCAGTCCCACTTTCCCTAGCAATCAGCCCCAGCATTTT
CDR3: CASSPTFPSNQPQHF

size: NA
D: NA
V: TRBV30
J: TRBJ1-5
DNA: TGTGCCTGGAGTGTACAGGGACCCCAGCATTTT
CDR3: CAWSVQGPQHF

size: NA
D: NA
V: TRBV7-2
J: TRBJ2-2
DNA: TGTGCCAGCAGTCCCCCTCAGGGGAGGTACACCGGGGAGCTGTTTTTT
CDR3: CASSPPQGRYTGELFF

size: NA
D: TRBD1
V: TRBV5-6
J: TRBJ2-3
DNA: TGTGCCAGCAGCACAGGGGGCAGGGCAGATACGCAGTATTTT
CDR3: CASSTGGRADTQYF

size: few
D: NA
V: TRBV18
J: TRBJ1-3
DNA: TGTGCCAGCTCACCCGGGGGCGCGGGAAACACCATATATTTT
CDR3: CASSPGGAGNTIYF

size: NA
D: NA
V: TRBV11-2
J: TRBJ1-3
DNA: TGTGCCAGCAGCCAGACCCGTTTCTCTGGAAACACCATATATTTT
CDR3: CASSQTRFSGNTIYF

size: NA
D: TRBD2
V: TRBV29-1
J: TRBJ2-3
DNA: TGCAGCGTTGAAGGGGTCCAGCGGGAGGGTAGGACAGATACGCAGTATTTT
CDR3: CSVEGVQREGRTDTQYF

size: many
D: TRBD1
V: TRBV27
J: TRBJ2-5
DNA: TGTGCCAGCGGTGACAGGGTAGAGACCCAGTACTTC
CDR3: CASGDRVETQYF

size: NA
D: NA
V: TRBV11-3
J: TRBJ1-1
DNA: TGTGCCAGCAGCCGAGACAGCTACACTGAAGCTTTCTTT
CDR3: CASSRDSYTEAFF

size: NA
D: NA
V: TRBV6-5
J: TRBJ1-2
DNA: TGTGCCAGCAGTTACTCGGGCTATGGCTACACCTTC
CDR3: CASSYSGYGYTF

size: NA
D: NA
V: TRBV18
J: TRBJ1-1
DNA: TGTGCCAGCTCACCGCCGATCCTGAACACTGAAGCTTTCTTT
CDR3: CASSPPILNTEAFF

size: NA
D: TRBD2
V: TRBV7-9
J: TRBJ2-1
DNA: TGTGCCAGCAGCTTTTTAGCGGGAGGCCAAGAGCAGTTCTTC
CDR3: CASSFLAGGQEQFF